This TCR beta chain was observed in a study of blood T cell repertoires in COVID-19. V dropped 1 base and J dropped 3 bases, with 19 bases sitting between them. CDR3 length equals 18 residues. Germline V gives CDR1 LGHNA, CDR2 YNFKEQ. Repertoires were generated with immunoSEQ multiplex PCR, while TCRdb's copy carries only in-frame clones and drops some. Of approximately 68,000 clones listed, 82% are singletons. The sequence was collected from an older man with active COVID-19. The rearrangement joins TRBV4-2 to TRBJ2-1; D may be TRBD2 (6 bases). Sequenced sample: peripheral blood. The CDR3 protein is CASSQARVSRTNYNEQFF. The DNA of the CDR3 is TGTGCCAGCAGCCAAGCAAGGGTCTCAAGGACTAACTACAATGAGCAGTTCTTC.